These 8 T cell receptor beta chains originate from one sample sequenced in a study of T cells in Graves' hyperthyroidism and ophthalmopathy. The TCR beta CDR3 regions underwent amplification using RNA transcripts as the source. The HTBI set primed first-round TCR CDR3 RT-PCR. TCRdb processed the multiplex PCR reads anew with MiXCR; each CDR3 protein has one entry. This table has 500,000 to 600,000 distinct CDR3 sequences, roughly 46% appearing once. Sequencing input: peripheral blood or thyroid tissue (not recorded which). The receptors were sampled from a woman under 30 with Graves' hyperthyroidism.

Only a few counts were recorded for this clonotype. V usage is TRBV7-2 and J usage is TRBJ1-1, with D maybe TRBD1 (5 bases). V was trimmed by 5 bases and J by 3 bases, leaving 19 bases between them. Germline CDR1 and CDR2: SGHTA and FQGNSA. The CDR3 has 16 residues. CDR3 coding DNA: TGTGCCAGCAGCGCTGGGGGGGTGGGGAGGGACACTGAAGCTTTCTTT. Amino acids: CASSAGGVGRDTEAFF.

This clonotype came up many times. The chain recombines TRBV13 with TRBJ1-2; D unclear. The CDR3 has 13 residues. Germline CDR1 reads PRHDT; CDR2 reads FYEKMQ (reference sequence). V was pared by 3 bases and J by 8 bases, with 13 bases between. The CDR3 DNA is TGTGCCAGCAGCTTGGGAAAGGGTCTAGGCTACACCTTC. Translated, it gives CASSLGKGLGYTF.

The table lists this clonotype with many counts. The chain links TRBV24-1 to TRBJ2-7, with 8 bases lining up with TRBD1. The V and J ends lost 3 bases and 2 bases, in that order; junction bases with no gene match: 2. The CDR3 is 14 residues long. CDR1 is KGHDR, CDR2 SFDVKD, per germline. The CDR3: CATSDRDRPYEQYF. CDR3 sequence (DNA): TGTGCCACCAGTGATCGGGACAGGCCCTACGAGCAGTACTTC.

There are many counts of this clonotype. V gene TRBV24-1 combines with J gene TRBJ1-1; D unresolved. Germline assignment: CDR1 KGHDR and CDR2 SFDVKD. The V end lost 4 bases, the J end lost 3 bases, and 11 bases lay between the germline ends. The CDR3 extends over 14 amino acids. CDR3 residues: CATSEGGWDTEAFF. Here the CDR3 DNA reads TGTGCCACCAGTGAGGGCGGGTGGGACACTGAAGCTTTCTTT.

V usage is TRBV2 and J usage is TRBJ2-7; 7 bases match TRBD2. V dropped 6 bases and J dropped 1; count of bases not matched to a gene: 12. Germline CDR1 reads SNHLY; CDR2 reads FYNNEI. The CDR3 runs to 16 residues. Written as DNA, the CDR3 is TGTGCCAGCAGCCCCGGCCCGAGCGGGACTTCCTACGAGCAGTACTTC. Amino acids: CASSPGPSGTSYEQYF.

This clonotype appeared many times. The V gene is TRBV5-6, the J gene TRBJ2-7; TRBD2 agrees at 12 bases. Germline V lookup: CDR1 SGHDT, CDR2 YYEEEE. The CDR3 has 15 residues. The V gene end was trimmed by 4 bases and the J gene end by 3 bases; junction bases not matched to a gene: 5. The CDR3 spells CASSPPGLAGYEQYF. The CDR3 DNA reads TGTGCCAGCAGCCCGCCGGGACTAGCGGGCTACGAGCAGTACTTC. The full variable domain, rest sourced from reference TRBV5-6 and TRBJ2-7, is DAGVTQSPTHLIKTRGQQVTLRCSPKSGHDTVSWYQQALGQGPQFIFQYYEEEERQRGNFPDRFSGHQFPNYSSELNVNALLLGDSALYLCASSPPGLAGYEQYFGPGTRLTVT.

This clonotype appeared many times. The gene calls are TRBV12-3 or TRBV12-4 and TRBJ1-1, with a tentative D call TRBD1 (5 bases). Trimming stripped 6 bases from V and 6 bases from J, with 11 bases between. The CDR3 spans 12 residues. The CDR3 sequence: CASSNRGAEAFF. The CDR3 DNA follows: TGTGCCAGCAGCAATAGAGGGGCTGAAGCTTTCTTT.

This clonotype was picked up many times. The genes are TRBV29-1 and TRBJ2-7; D gene unclear. Germline V gives CDR1 SQVTM, CDR2 ANQGSEA. The CDR3 length is 13 residues. Trimming shortened V by 4 bases and J by 7 bases, and 17 bases separated the two germline ends. The CDR3 protein is CSVADPSLGEQYF. In DNA form, the CDR3 reads TGCAGCGTTGCCGATCCGAGCTTAGGGGAGCAGTACTTC.